This TCR beta chain was captured by sequencing in a study of CD8+CD57+ T cells in acquired aplastic anemia. Background on the study: Recorded DNA amounts for sorted CD4+ and CD8+ cells had an average of approximately 3.2 ug.

According to the study, genomic DNA was the template for TCR beta VDJ and CDR3 profiling. TCRdb itself ran the reads through MiXCR, one entry per CDR3 protein. The table has approximately 98,000 distinct CDR3 sequences, around half seen once; the top ten hold approximately 32%. This sequence was found in a human donor in good health, serving as a control. Sequencing was performed on sorted CD4+, CD8+, or CD8+CD57+ T cells (not recorded which) from PBMCs.

CDR3: CASSLQGTYEQYF. The DNA of the CDR3 is TGTGCCAGCAGCTTACAGGGTACCTACGAGCAGTACTTC. The V gene is TRBV7-9, the J gene TRBJ2-7; TRBD1 might be the D (5 bases). The CDR3 consists of 13 residues. CDR1 and CDR2 (germline): SEHNR, FQNEAQ (reference sequence). Trimming left V 2 bases short and J 2 bases short, with 7 bases between.